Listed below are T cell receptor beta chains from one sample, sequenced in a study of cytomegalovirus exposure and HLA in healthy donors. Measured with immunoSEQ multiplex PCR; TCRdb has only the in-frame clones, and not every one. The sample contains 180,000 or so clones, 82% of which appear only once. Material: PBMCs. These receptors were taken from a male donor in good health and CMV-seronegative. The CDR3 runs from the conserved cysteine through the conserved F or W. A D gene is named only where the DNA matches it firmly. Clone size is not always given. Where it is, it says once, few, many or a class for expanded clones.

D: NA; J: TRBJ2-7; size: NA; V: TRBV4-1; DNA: TGCGCCAGCAGCCACGGGAGCTCCTACGAGCAGTACTTC; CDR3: CASSHGSSYEQYF
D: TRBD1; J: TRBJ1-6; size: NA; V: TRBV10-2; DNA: TGCGCCAGCAGCCCCGGGACAGGGGTTTCACCCCTCCACTTT; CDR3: CASSPGTGVSPLHF
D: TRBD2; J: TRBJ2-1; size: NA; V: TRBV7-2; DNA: TGTGCCAGCAGCGGTGGACTAGCGCTATACAATGAGCAGTTCTTC; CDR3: CASSGGLALYNEQFF
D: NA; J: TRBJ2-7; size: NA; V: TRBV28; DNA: TGTGCCAGCAGATCCCCCAAACAGAGTTACTACGAGCAGTACTTC; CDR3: CASRSPKQSYYEQYF
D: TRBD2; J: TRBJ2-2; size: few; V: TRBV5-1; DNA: TGCGCCAGCAGCTTTTCTGGACTAGCGGGGAACACCGGGGAGCTGTTTTTT; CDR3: CASSFSGLAGNTGELFF
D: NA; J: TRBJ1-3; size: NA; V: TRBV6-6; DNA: TGTGCCAGCAGACCCGGGGGAATGGGCGGCACCATATATTTT; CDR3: CASRPGGMGGTIYF
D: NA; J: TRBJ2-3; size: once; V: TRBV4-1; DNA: TGCGCCAGCAGCCAAGAGGCCGTGACAGATACGCAGTATTTT; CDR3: CASSQEAVTDTQYF
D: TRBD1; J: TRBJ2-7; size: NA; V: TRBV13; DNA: TGTGCCAGCTCCCGTACAGGGGTCTACGAGCAGTACTTC; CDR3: CASSRTGVYEQYF
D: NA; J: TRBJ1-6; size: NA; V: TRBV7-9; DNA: TGTGCCAGCAGCTTAGTTCAGGGTAATTCACCCCTCCACTTT; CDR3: CASSLVQGNSPLHF
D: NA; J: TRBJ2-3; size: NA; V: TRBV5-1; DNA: TGCGCCAGCAGCTTGGGGCTAGCCGGAGCCGATACGCAGTATTTT; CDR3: CASSLGLAGADTQYF
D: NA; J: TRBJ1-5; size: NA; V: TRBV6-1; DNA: TGTGCCAGCAGGGAACTCGCCGGGGCAGGGAGGAATCAGCCCCAGCATTTT; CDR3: CASRELAGAGRNQPQHF
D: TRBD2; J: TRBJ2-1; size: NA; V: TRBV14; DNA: TGTGCCAGCAGCCGATCGGGACTAGCGCTTTACAATGAGCAGTTCTTC; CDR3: CASSRSGLALYNEQFF
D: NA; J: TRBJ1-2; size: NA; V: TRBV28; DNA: TGTGCCAGCAGATCGGGTACCCTCTATGGCTACACCTTC; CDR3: CASRSGTLYGYTF
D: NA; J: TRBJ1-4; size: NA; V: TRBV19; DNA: TGTGCCAGTAGTATGGGAGGGACGTTTGATGAAAAACTGTTTTTT; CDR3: CASSMGGTFDEKLFF
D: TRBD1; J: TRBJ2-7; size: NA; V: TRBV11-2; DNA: TGTGCCAGCAGCTTGGACAGGCAATCCTACGAGCAGTACTTC; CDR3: CASSLDRQSYEQYF
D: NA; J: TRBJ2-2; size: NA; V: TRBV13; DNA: TGTGCCAGCAGCTTAGGAGGGGTTCGAGTGCTGTTTTTT; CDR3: CASSLGGVRVLFF
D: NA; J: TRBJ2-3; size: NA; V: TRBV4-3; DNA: TGCGCCAGCAGACCTGGGACTTACTGGGATACGCAGTATTTT; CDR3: CASRPGTYWDTQYF
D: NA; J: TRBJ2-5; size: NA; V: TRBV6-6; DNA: TGTGCCAGCAGTTACTCGAGTTTAGCCGGAGAGACCCAGTACTTC; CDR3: CASSYSSLAGETQYF
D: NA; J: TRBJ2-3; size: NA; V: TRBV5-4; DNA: TGTGCCAGCAGCTTTATTCCGGGGACAACCGACGGGGATACGCAGTATTTT; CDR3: CASSFIPGTTDGDTQYF
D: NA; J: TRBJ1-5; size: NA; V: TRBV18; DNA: TGTGCCAGCTCAAACTCCGACAGGAATCAGCCCCAGCATTTT; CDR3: CASSNSDRNQPQHF
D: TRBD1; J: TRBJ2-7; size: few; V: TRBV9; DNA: TGTGCCAGCAGCATTGGGACAGGGTCCTACGAGCAGTACTTC; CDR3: CASSIGTGSYEQYF
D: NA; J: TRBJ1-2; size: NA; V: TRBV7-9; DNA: TGTGCCAGCAGCTTAGAAGGGCCACCCGGGAGTGGCTACACCTTC; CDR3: CASSLEGPPGSGYTF
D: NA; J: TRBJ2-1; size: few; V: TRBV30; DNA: TGTGCCTGGAGTTTGAACCACAGGAATGAGCAGTTCTTC; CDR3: CAWSLNHRNEQFF
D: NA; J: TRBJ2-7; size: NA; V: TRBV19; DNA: TGTGCCAGTAGTATAGAATGGACAGTCATCTACGAGCAGTACTTC; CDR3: CASSIEWTVIYEQYF
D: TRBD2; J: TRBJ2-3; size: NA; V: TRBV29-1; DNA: TGCAGCGTTGAGCAAGCGGGGGGTGGAGATACGCAGTATTTT; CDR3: CSVEQAGGGDTQYF